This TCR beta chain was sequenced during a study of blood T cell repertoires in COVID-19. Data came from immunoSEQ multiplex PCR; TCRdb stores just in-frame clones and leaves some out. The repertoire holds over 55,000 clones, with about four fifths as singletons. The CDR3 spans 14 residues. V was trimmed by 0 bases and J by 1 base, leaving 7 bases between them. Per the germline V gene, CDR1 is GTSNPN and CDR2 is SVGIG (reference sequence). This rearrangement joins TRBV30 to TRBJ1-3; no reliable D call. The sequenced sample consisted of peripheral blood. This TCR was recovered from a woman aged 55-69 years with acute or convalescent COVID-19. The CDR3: CAWSVGRSGNTIYF. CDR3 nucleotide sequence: TGTGCCTGGAGTGTTGGGAGATCTGGAAACACCATATATTTT.